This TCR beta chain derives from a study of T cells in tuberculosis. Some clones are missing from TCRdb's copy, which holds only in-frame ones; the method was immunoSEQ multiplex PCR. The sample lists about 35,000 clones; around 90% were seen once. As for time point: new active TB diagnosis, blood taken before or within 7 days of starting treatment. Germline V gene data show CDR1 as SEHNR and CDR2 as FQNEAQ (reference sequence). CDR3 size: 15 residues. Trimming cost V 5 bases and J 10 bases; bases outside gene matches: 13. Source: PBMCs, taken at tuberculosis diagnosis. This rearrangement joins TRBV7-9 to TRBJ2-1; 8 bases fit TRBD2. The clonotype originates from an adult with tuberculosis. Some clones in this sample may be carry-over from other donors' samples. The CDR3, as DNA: TGTGCCAGCAGCCCTCCGGGACTAGAGGGGTCGGAGCAGTTCTTC. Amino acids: CASSPPGLEGSEQFF.